This TCR beta chain was documented in a study of tumor-infiltrating lymphocytes in primary liver carcinoma. TCR beta cDNA was reverse-transcribed from roughly 520 ng of total RNA. The reaction used a constant-region primer and ProtoScript II reverse transcriptase. Libraries for TCR beta were built through three nested multiplex PCR rounds, which together made up a slightly modified ARM-PCR procedure. Amplification in the first two PCR rounds was performed using TRBV1-TRBV30 forward primers and a C-beta reverse primer for roughly 9 cycles each. MiXCR was run by TCRdb on the multiplex PCR reads, yielding one entry per CDR3 protein. The data show about 210,000 distinct CDR3 sequences, about 82% seen once. Co-extracted RNA and DNA came from about 20-30 mg of unsorted bulk tissue. Chronic HBV infection, which was untreated, was present in the patients. V lost 3 bases to trimming and J lost 3 bases, with 14 bases between them. The CDR3 has 15 residues. Looked up from germline, CDR1 is SGHAT and CDR2 is FQNNGV.

This clonotype is labeled medium-sized. Its antigen is currently unknown. General observations from the study: Researchers found tumor-adjacent and tumor-blood pairs overlapped less than tumor region pairs. Only about 8-24% of top clones spanned all five tumor regions.

This TCR came from a middle-aged man with primary liver carcinoma and hepatitis B virus infection. The chain carries TRBV11-2 and TRBJ1-1; tentative D call: TRBD1 (6 bases). Sequencing was done on a sample of tumor tissue from primary liver carcinoma. CDR3 sequence: CASSLEWGADTEAFF. The CDR3 region has the DNA TGTGCCAGCAGCTTGGAGTGGGGGGCGGACACTGAAGCTTTCTTT.